This T cell receptor beta chain was sequenced in a study of shared clonotypes between healthy human individuals. CDR1 is LNHDA and CDR2 is SQIVND in the germline V gene (reference sequence). Germline trimming cut 8 bases from V and 2 bases from J; bases unmatched to any gene: 8. CDR3 length: 15 residues. Naive CD8 cells lacked CD45RO and underwent positive selection for CCR7, leaving out terminally differentiated effector memory CD45RA+ cells. Generated by immunoSEQ multiplex PCR, the TCRdb table keeps only in-frame clones and is missing some. The sample lists hundreds of thousands of clones; 80% to 95% were seen once. Concerning this clone itself: Its antigen is as yet unknown.

Points from the study as a whole: Only blood was sampled, and tissue TCR repertoires likely differ from blood ones.

This clonotype was sampled from a man between 25 and 39 years old in good health. The rearrangement uses TRBV19 and TRBJ2-1; 8 bases are a match to TRBD1. Sequencing input: naive CD8+ T cells sorted from blood. The CDR3 sequence: CASGLPQGAYNEQFF. CDR3 DNA sequence: TGTGCCAGTGGTCTCCCACAGGGGGCCTACAATGAGCAGTTCTTC.